This T cell receptor (beta chain) came from a study of blood T cell repertoires in COVID-19. Study context: Samples came from the United States, Italy and Spain, spanning acute and convalescent COVID-19. From T cells, B-cell-depleted T cells, or PBMCs came the material, which was cDNA or gDNA.

In the study's own analysis: Estimation of nucleated cell counts was performed using reference gene primer amplification. Repertoires were generated with immunoSEQ multiplex PCR, while TCRdb's copy carries only in-frame clones and drops some. V and J calls plus clone size are reproduced from that table; the DNA served to infer D and trimming. The sample contains around 170,000 clones, around 86% of which appear only once. Adults between about 18 and 89 years of age took part from 20 to 25 US areas. Sequencing was carried out using PBMCs or T cells enriched from blood (not recorded which). This TCR derives from a woman in her twenties or thirties who had recovered from COVID-19.

The CDR3 bases are TGTGCCAGCAGTCGACGACAGGGCGCGAGCAATCAGCCCCAGCATTTT. Translated: CASSRRQGASNQPQHF. The V gene is TRBV28, the J gene TRBJ1-5; 7 nucleotides agree with TRBD1. The length of the CDR3 is 16 residues. J lost 1 base, V lost 5 bases, and 8 bases had no gene match. From germline, CDR1 is MDHEN and CDR2 SYDVKM. Filled out from reference TRBV28 and TRBJ1-5, the complete variable domain reads DVKVTQSSRYLVKRTGEKVFLECVQDMDHENMFWYRQDPGLGLRLIYFSYDVKMKEKGDIPEGYSVSREKKERFSLILESASTNQTSMYLCASSRRQGASNQPQHFGDGTRLSIL.